This TCR beta chain was captured by sequencing in a study of cytomegalovirus exposure and HLA in healthy donors (dated by TCRdb to about 2017). The study in broad terms: An earlier analysis of some 500 of the donors reported approximately 300 Gb of sequence data and roughly 100 million unique TCR beta sequences from 150 million to 200 million T cells. A later analysis re-analyzed previously published TCR beta repertoires from 550 to 700 donors and added high-resolution HLA genotyping to study TCR occurrence patterns. Because of strong linkage in the cohort, a few DR-DQ haplotypes were treated as single units for association and clustering. An early release covering some 640 HLA-typed donors comprised 300 to 350 gigabases of sequencing data and some 79 million unique TCR sequences. Genome-wide SNP genotypes for about 65% of the 666 donors were used in a later genetic analysis, which treated that subset as a discovery cohort. Among about 370 genotyped donors of the cohort, an average of roughly 230,000 unique TCR beta nucleotide sequences was sequenced per donor, of which about 18% were non-productive. Among the approximately 400 genotyped donors, 81% belonged to the genetic ancestry cluster associated with self-reported Caucasian donors. Rather than drawing on any new phenotypic data, the later analysis identified candidate immune exposures from TCR beta sequences and the way those sequences occurred across donors. An earlier analysis of 587 of the donors applied high-throughput TCR beta sequencing to assess whether each TCR beta V gene segment acted as functional or pseudogenic. Alongside the repertoire data, information on donor age, sex, ethnicity and CMV serostatus was compiled. The T cell repertoires of some 670 subjects were profiled by immunosequencing and related to cytomegalovirus serostatus. Every discovery cohort repertoire had been produced on one sequencing platform. A separate validation cohort of roughly 130 different subjects was used in addition to the approximately 700-subject first cohort. HLA typing included class I and class II loci at four-digit resolution. High-throughput TCR immunosequencing, statistical association of individual TCRs with disease status, and machine learning were combined to predict cytomegalovirus infection status. The number of typed donors differed by locus: about 620-640 for A, B, C, DRB1 and DQB1; 500 to 550 for DQA1; 606 for DPA1; and 400 to 480 for DPB1. The study aimed to test whether signatures of past pathogen exposure could be identified by cataloging public T cell receptors. General study outcomes and caveats: A later genetic analysis associated a missense DCLRE1C variant with V-gene and J-gene trimming of TCR beta chains, and an independent cohort replicated the association. CMV serostatus was the only immune exposure information available for the cohort. Roughly uniform sequencing depth across donors was assumed in presence/absence analyses, although this assumption may not hold. Linkage disequilibrium might explain the correlated functional status among segregating V segments, but an unknown experimental factor could not be ruled out. While some public TCRs were present in many individuals, most TCR sequences turned up only very rarely across donors. A later analysis found that most CMV-associated TCR beta chains appeared HLA-restricted, with HLA associations seemingly driven largely by CMV exposure. Because some donors lacked HLA typing at each locus, the association tests relied only on the typed subset. Broadly in line with IMGT annotations, most TCR beta V segments showed up in productive rearrangements about 87% or about 30% of the time in an earlier analysis of about 500 of the donors. In a later analysis, the rate of TCR association differed among HLA loci, with DRB1 alleles having the most associated TCRs and HLA-C alleles having the fewest. A further reported finding was that TCR beta sequences accurately predicted the HLA-A and HLA-B alleles for most subjects in the first cohort. This cohort had only TCR beta chains sequenced, and the lack of alpha or paired-chain data limited which features could be detected. In both the original and validation cohorts, the classifier was reported to diagnose cytomegalovirus status with high specificity and sensitivity. A later analysis associated about 16,000 TCR beta sequences with specific HLA alleles at a false discovery rate of 0.05. A cluster of highly shared sequence variants was judged likely to be a technical artifact of the sequencing pipeline. The study gave a list of about 150 TCR beta chains associated with cytomegalovirus. A later genetic analysis reported fewer N-insertions in productive TCRs among donors in an Asian-associated ancestry cluster than the 666-donor mean. Because counts were too low, seventeen rarely observed V segments, including chromosome 9 orphons, were excluded from the earlier analysis of several hundred of the donors. When HLA alleles, especially DR and DQ, strongly co-occurred, TCR associations were difficult to assign to individual alleles. In a later analysis, several top co-occurrence clusters were reported to appear linked to parvovirus B19, influenza, CMV and Epstein-Barr virus. In a later analysis, HLA-associated TCR beta chains showed more clonal expansion and lower generation probabilities than non-associated chains that were equally common. In vitro tests confirmed that a few of the cytomegalovirus-associated TCR beta chains recognize cytomegalovirus antigens. According to the authors, the approach could potentially be generalized to other disease states and immunological phenotypes.

Library creation used the immunoSEQ multiplex PCR assay. For the multiplex PCR, a mixture combining 60 forward primers for TCR Vbeta segments and 13 reverse primers for TCR Jbeta segments was used. The CDR3 region of rearranged TCR beta genes was amplified from genomic DNA with a multiplex PCR assay. On the Illumina HiSeq System, the amplified TCR beta libraries were sequenced as 87-base-pair reads. The paper's processing steps were these. In a later analysis, approximately 74 million unique TCR beta chains were counted across the 690 or so repertoires, and roughly 10 million of these chains were shared by at least two donors. To remove PCR and sequencing errors, raw reads were error-corrected and collapsed into unique sequences using a nearest-neighbor algorithm that merged closely related sequences. Alignment of CDR3 sequences to IMGT reference sequences was used to assign V, D and J gene segments. Each retained sequence needed at least a six-nucleotide match to both a V gene segment and a J gene segment. Rearrangements were classified as productive when the CDR3 lacked stop codons and remained in frame with V and J, and all other rearrangements were classified as non-productive. Following IMGT convention, CDR3 was defined as the stretch from the second conserved V-encoded cysteine up to the conserved J-encoded phenylalanine. Sequences without an unambiguous match to a single V gene segment were excluded from the earlier analysis of a few hundred of the donors. In an earlier analysis of a few hundred of the donors, V segments were called functional above 56.7% productive rearrangements and were called segregating when the between-donor standard deviation exceeded 5%. A statistical classification framework was built to diagnose cytomegalovirus status from the catalog of TCR beta chain sequences. V and J gene assignment, in a later analysis, came from comparing TCR nucleotide sequences with IMGT/GENE-DB human TR gene sequences. The TCRdist pipeline was used in a later analysis to assign CDR3 sequences and most-parsimonious VDJ recombination scenarios. A later analysis defined each TCR beta chain by its CDR3 amino acid sequence plus V-gene family, and excluded reads lacking a unique V-gene family. A later analysis removed nearly 600 highly shared, low-generation-probability nucleotide sequences to deal with suspected cross-contamination and a sequencing artifact. A later analysis calculated a clonal expansion index for each public chain from normalized within-repertoire ranks of inferred template counts. Generation probabilities in a later analysis came from a VDJ recombination model fitted to out-of-frame rearrangements, and those results were checked against IGoR. In a later analysis, hypergeometric tests were used to score TCR-TCR, TCR-HLA and TCR-CMV co-occurrence, with a repertoire-size bias correction applied to TCR pairs. False discovery rates were estimated in a later analysis by permuting HLA or CMV assignments 20 times. In a later analysis, co-occurring TCRs were grouped using DBSCAN, and TCRdist sequence similarity was added for clustering within HLA-allele-positive subsets. For co-occurrence clustering, repertoires with fewer than 30,000 or more than 120,000 public chains were excluded, along with five repertoires with anomalous nucleotide sharing. Imported from immuneACCESS, the table was reduced by TCRdb to in-frame sequences with V and J called. These copies leave out some clones; in studies compared against another copy, an unresolved V gene accounts for under half, and the cause of the remainder is not known. V and J calls and clone size are those listed in that table; D and trimming were worked out from the DNA. This sample lists fewer than 150,000 clones; less than 90% were detected once. Jointly, the top ten make up about 0.25% of the sample.

The cohort comprised hundreds of healthy bone marrow donors. At the time of sampling, all cohort members were nominally healthy, though unrecorded immune exposures were likely present. The donor was CMV seronegative and belonged to the group of several hundred seronegative cohort members. Every donor gave a peripheral blood sample, and the peripheral blood mononuclear cells from that sample were used for TCR beta sequencing. The Qiagen DNeasy Blood Extraction Kit was used to extract genomic DNA from the blood cell samples. As for this clone: Its target antigen remains unknown. No clone much larger than this one lies a single base away; base qualities are absent.

Sequencing was done on a sample of PBMCs. This clonotype originated in a man aged 50-59 years in good health and CMV-seronegative.

The DNA is TGTGCCAGCAGTCCTGACAGTCCTAGCACAGATACGCAGTATTTT. Its protein is CASSPDSPSTDTQYF. Recombination linked TRBV2 to TRBJ2-3, and the D gene may be TRBD1, 5 bases matching. The germline V gene specifies SNHLY as CDR1 and FYNNEI as CDR2. The CDR3 covers 15 residues, taking in both the cysteine and the phenylalanine. Only CDR3 DNA remains: 45 bases, in frame from the first base. The junction shows trimming of 5 bases on V and 0 bases on J, plus 12 bases between the germline ends.